This passage covers 19 T cell receptor beta chains from one sample sequenced in a study of T cell repertoires in cytomegalovirus infection (dated by TCRdb to between 2018 and 2021). Sequencing used an Illumina HiSeq 1500. The public reads were reanalyzed by TCRdb: fastp trimming at Q25, MiXCR alignment, in-frame beta chains only. Each CDR3 protein gets just one entry, which takes the most common genes and DNA from the rows behind it. This sample has around 450,000 distinct CDR3 sequences in its table, and roughly 31% of those were observed once. The leading ten clones occupy roughly an eighth of the sample. Input material: PBMCs. Every receptor here comes from a human donor in good health (CMV status not recorded). Some clones in this sample may be carry-over from other donors' samples.

The sample holds a few counts of this clonotype. This chain joins TRBV20-1 and TRBJ1-5, with a tentative D call TRBD1 (5 bases). Germline CDR1 and CDR2: DFQATT and SNEGSKA (reference sequence). The CDR3 totals 15 residues. Deletions cut 3 bases from V and 0 bases from J, with 12 bases between. CDR3 loop: CSASGGVNSNQPQHF. The CDR3 DNA follows: TGCAGTGCTAGCGGGGGAGTCAATAGCAATCAGCCCCAGCATTTT.

This clonotype came up many times. The J gene is TRBJ2-3, the V gene TRBV7-2; 8 nucleotides line up with TRBD2. V was pared by 2 bases and J by 6 bases, with 10 bases of the junction left unmatched. CDR1 and CDR2 from the germline V gene are SGHTA and FQGNSA. This CDR3 is 16 amino acids long. For the CDR3, the DNA is TGTGCCAGCAGCTTAAGGCGACTAGCGAGAACCGATACGCAGTATTTT. As protein: CASSLRRLARTDTQYF. The full variable domain, rest sourced from reference TRBV7-2 and TRBJ2-3, is GAGVSQSPSNKVTEKGKDVELRCDPISGHTALYWYRQSLGQGLEFLIYFQGNSAPDKSGLPSDRFSAERTGGSVSTLTIQRTQQEDSAVYLCASSLRRLARTDTQYFGPGTRLTVL.

The V and J genes are TRBV6-6 and TRBJ1-1; D not resolved. Germline lookup yields CDR1 MNHNY and CDR2 SVGAGI (reference sequence). The ends were cut back, 4 bases at V and 2 bases at J, with 20 bases in the middle. The CDR3 is 17 amino acids. DNA for the CDR3: TGTGCCAGCAGTTCACCCAGCAACGTCAAAAGAAACACTGAAGCTTTCTTT. Encoded protein: CASSSPSNVKRNTEAFF.

In regard to this clonotype: The CDR3 does not end in the conserved phenylalanine or tryptophan, so this is likely a read error. The gene calls are TRBV19 and TRBJ2-7; D possibly corresponds to TRBD2 (6 bases). The CDR3 is 15 amino acids. Germline CDR1 is LNHDA and CDR2 is SQIVND (reference sequence). Trimming took 2 bases from V and 2 from J, leaving 13 bases between them. The DNA of the CDR3 is TGTGCCAGTAGTATAATTTTCGGCGGGGCCTACGAGCAGTACTTA. This encodes CASSIIFGGAYEQYL.

This clonotype was observed a few times. The CDR3 DNA reads TGTGCCAGTAGTATCCCAGGGCGGACTAATGAAAAACTGTTTTTT. Amino acids: CASSIPGRTNEKLFF. V and J are TRBV19 and TRBJ1-4; a possible D gene is TRBD1 (5 bases). The CDR3 totals 15 residues. CDR1 LNHDA and CDR2 SQIVND come from the germline V gene (reference sequence). Trimming took off 3 bases at V and 2 bases at J, with 10 bases between the two ends. Drawing the rest from reference TRBV19 and TRBJ1-4, the complete variable domain is DGGITQSPKYLFRKEGQNVTLSCEQNLNHDAMYWYRQDPGQGLRLIYYSQIVNDFQKGDIAEGYSVSREKKESFPLTVTSAQKNPTAFYLCASSIPGRTNEKLFFGSGTQLSVL.

This clonotype has a handful of counts. As DNA, the CDR3 is TGTGCCAGCAGCCGGGACAGATCTCCTAATACTGAAGCTTTCTTT. It specifies CASSRDRSPNTEAFF. V is TRBV6-5 and J is TRBJ1-1; 7 bases map to TRBD1. The CDR3 runs 15 residues. The V and J ends lost 6 bases and 5 bases, in that order; junction bases with no gene match: 12. Germline lookup yields CDR1 MNHEY and CDR2 SVGAGI.

The chain is built from TRBV19 and TRBJ1-1; 7 nucleotides agree with TRBD1. Losses at the gene ends were 4 bases for V and 4 bases for J; bases not matched to a gene: 12. This CDR3 is built from 16 residues. Germline CDR1 is LNHDA and CDR2 is SQIVND (reference sequence). The CDR3 DNA follows: TGTGCCAGTAGTAAAAGGACAGGAGAGGAAGGCACTGAAGCTTTCTTT. It specifies CASSKRTGEEGTEAFF.

The chain has TRBV6-1 and TRBJ1-5; D gene ambiguous. CDR3 length: 16 amino acids. With 0 bases removed from V and 7 bases from J, the gap between germline ends came to 16 bases. Germline loops: CDR1 MNHNS, CDR2 SASEGT. CDR3 protein: CASSEAGSRGRQPQHF. The CDR3 DNA is TGTGCCAGCAGTGAAGCGGGCTCCAGAGGTAGGCAGCCCCAGCATTTT.

This clonotype was seen a few times. The J gene is TRBJ1-1, the V gene TRBV6-5, with a possible D match to TRBD1 (6 bases). V dropped 0 bases and J dropped 10 bases, with 12 bases sitting between them. The CDR3 spans 13 residues. Germline CDR1 is MNHEY and CDR2 is SVGAGI. The CDR3 DNA reads TGTGCCAGCAGTTACTCGAAGGGGGGCCCAGCTTTCTTT. Protein: CASSYSKGGPAFF.

Many counts were recorded for this clonotype. The chain carries TRBV7-2 and TRBJ2-5; 12 positions match TRBD2. In germline, CDR1 is SGHTA, CDR2 FQGNSA. The V gene end was trimmed by 2 bases and the J gene end by 0 bases; junction bases not matched to a gene: 1. The CDR3 is 16 amino acids. In DNA, the CDR3 is TGTGCCAGCAGCTTAACTAGCGGGGGGTACCAAGAGACCCAGTACTTC. Amino acids: CASSLTSGGYQETQYF.

There are many counts of this clonotype. V is TRBV5-1 and J is TRBJ2-1; 9 bases fit TRBD2. Germline lookup yields CDR1 SGHRS and CDR2 YFSETQ. The J segment lost 10 bases and the V segment lost 4 bases, leaving 6 bases of the junction unmatched. The CDR3 sequence is 13 residues long. CDR3 nucleotide sequence: TGCGCCAGCAGCGAGGGACTAGCCCGGGAGCAGTTCTTC. The encoded protein is CASSEGLAREQFF. Full variable domain (rest looked up from reference TRBV5-1 and TRBJ2-1): KAGVTQTPRYLIKTRGQQVTLSCSPISGHRSVSWYQQTPGQGLQFLFEYFSETQRNKGNFPGRFSGRQFSNSRSEMNVSTLELGDSALYLCASSEGLAREQFFGPGTRLTVL.

The rearrangement links TRBV7-9 to TRBJ1-1; 10 bases are a match to TRBD1. The germline CDR1 and CDR2 sequences are SEHNR and FQNEAQ (reference sequence). This CDR3 contains 17 residues. V lost 5 bases to trimming and J lost 3 bases; unmatched junction nucleotides: 12. This CDR3 reads CASSNRDRGWVDTEAFF. The DNA of the CDR3 is TGTGCCAGCAGCAACCGGGACAGGGGTTGGGTGGACACTGAAGCTTTCTTT.

The chain carries TRBV5-6 and TRBJ2-5; D remains unclear. The CDR3 runs 12 residues. The V and J ends lost 0 bases and 5 bases respectively, with 5 bases between them. Per the germline V gene, CDR1 is SGHDT and CDR2 is YYEEEE. The DNA of the CDR3 is TGTGCCAGCAGCTTGGCGGTTGAGACCCAGTACTTC. It codes for CASSLAVETQYF.

The chain recombines TRBV28 with TRBJ2-1; D is undetermined. The CDR3 consists of 11 residues. V gave up 4 bases and J gave up 9 bases, with 7 bases separating them. Germline values: CDR1 MDHEN, CDR2 SYDVKM. As DNA, the CDR3 is TGTGCCAGCAGTTATTACCTTGAGCAGTTCTTC. Protein sequence: CASSYYLEQFF.

The chain uses TRBV7-9 and TRBJ2-5, with no clear D. Trimming pared 1 base from V and 0 bases from J, leaving 15 bases between. The CDR3 is 17 amino acids. The germline V gene has CDR1 SEHNR and CDR2 FQNEAQ (reference sequence). CDR3 sequence (DNA): TGTGCCAGCAGCTTAGAGTTAGGCAGCCGGTACCAAGAGACCCAGTACTTC. Protein sequence: CASSLELGSRYQETQYF.

The chain carries TRBV19 and TRBJ1-5, with TRBD1 matching 7 bases. This CDR3 spans 15 amino acids. CDR1 and CDR2 (germline): LNHDA, SQIVND (reference sequence). J lost 3 bases, V lost 2 bases, and 4 bases had no gene match. CDR3 sequence: CASSITGQLNQPQHF. The DNA of the CDR3 is TGTGCCAGTAGTATAACGGGACAGCTCAATCAGCCCCAGCATTTT.

This CDR3 is CASSPPGRAYEQYF. CDR3 nucleotide sequence: TGTGCCAGCAGCCCGCCAGGGCGAGCCTACGAGCAGTACTTC. V usage is TRBV6-2 or TRBV6-3 and J usage is TRBJ2-7; a weak D match, TRBD1 (5 bases). V lost 6 bases and J lost 2, with 14 bases in between. CDR3 length: 14 residues. Germline V lookup: CDR1 MNHEY, CDR2 SVGEGT.

This clonotype was detected a few times. The chain links TRBV4-1 to TRBJ1-5; D may be TRBD1 (6 bases). The germline V gene encodes CDR1 MGHRA and CDR2 YSYEKL. CDR3 length equals 15 residues. The V gene lost 4 bases and the J gene lost 7 bases, with 17 bases spanning the gap. CDR3 region: CASSPEEGGGQPQHF. CDR3 coding DNA: TGCGCCAGCAGCCCAGAGGAGGGGGGGGGCCAGCCCCAGCATTTT.

V gene TRBV6-2 or TRBV6-3 combines with J gene TRBJ2-7, with D possibly being TRBD1 (6 bases). The CDR3 totals 16 residues. V lost 0 bases to trimming and J lost 5 bases, with 17 bases between them. Germline V CDR1 and CDR2: MNHEY, SVGEGT. This CDR3 reads CASSYSHQGPAHEQYF. CDR3 nucleotide sequence: TGTGCCAGCAGTTACTCCCATCAGGGGCCAGCGCACGAGCAGTACTTC.